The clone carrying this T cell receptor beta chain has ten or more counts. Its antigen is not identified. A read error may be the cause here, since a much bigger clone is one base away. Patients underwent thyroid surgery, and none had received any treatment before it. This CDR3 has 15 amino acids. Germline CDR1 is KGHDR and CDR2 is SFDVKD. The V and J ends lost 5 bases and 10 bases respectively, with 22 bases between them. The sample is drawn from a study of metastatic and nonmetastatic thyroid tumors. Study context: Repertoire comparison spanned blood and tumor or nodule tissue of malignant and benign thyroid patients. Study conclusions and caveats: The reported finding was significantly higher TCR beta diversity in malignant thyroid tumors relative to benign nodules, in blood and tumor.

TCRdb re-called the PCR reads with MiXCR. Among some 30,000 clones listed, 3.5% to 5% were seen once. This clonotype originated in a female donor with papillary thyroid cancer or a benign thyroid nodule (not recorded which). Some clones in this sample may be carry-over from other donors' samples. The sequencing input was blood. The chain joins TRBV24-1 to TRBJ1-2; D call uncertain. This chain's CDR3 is CATSASPSSPHDYTF. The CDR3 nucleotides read TGTGCCACCAGTGCATCCCCGAGTTCGCCCCATGACTACACCTTC.